This T cell receptor (beta chain) derives from a study of blood T cell repertoires in COVID-19. On the study more broadly: Sources were T cells, B-cell-depleted T cells, or PBMCs; the material itself was cDNA or gDNA.

Residents of approximately 25 US areas, aged about 18 to 100 years, made up the participants. Self-reported history from a screening survey and questionnaire set each donor's cohort. Two negative PCRs, clearance, or symptom resolution characterized the recovered Cohort 3 donors. As to this clone: The same CDR3 can be traced to other DNA sequences in this sample.

This CDR3 is 13 amino acids long. Germline CDR1 LGHNA, CDR2 YSLEER. Deletions cut 0 bases from V and 6 bases from J, with 7 bases between. Produced via immunoSEQ multiplex PCR; TCRdb's table is partial and in-frame only. Of roughly 300,000 clones listed, about 85% are singletons. The sample consisted of PBMCs or T cells enriched from blood (not recorded which). This TCR derives from a woman aged 45-60 years who had recovered from COVID-19. The genes are TRBV4-3 and TRBJ2-3; D remains ambiguous. The CDR3 region is CASSQERRDTQYF. The CDR3 DNA sequence: TGCGCCAGCAGCCAAGAGCGTCGGGATACGCAGTATTTT.